The rows below give T cell receptor beta chains drawn from one sample of a study of siplizumab effects on memory and regulatory T cells. Only in-frame clones appear in the TCRdb table, and some are missing; sequencing was by immunoSEQ multiplex PCR. Here the sample spans around 78,000 clones, about 90% being singletons. Source material: CD8+ T cells sorted from blood. All receptors derive from a human donor in good health. The CDR3 runs from the conserved cysteine through the conserved F or W. Each record gives: D gene, J gene, V gene, clone size, CDR3 length, CDR3 DNA, CDR3 protein. D genes are given only for firm matches. Clone size is given for some rows only: seen once, a few or many times, or a class if the clone is expanded.

>TRBD1|TRBJ1-2|TRBV7-6|-|14
TGTGCCAGCAGCTTAGAGGTGACAGGGGAAGGCTACACCTTC
CASSLEVTGEGYTF
>-|TRBJ1-1|TRBV7-9|-|12
TGTGCCAGCAGCCCTCCGGAGCCTGAAGCTTTCTTT
CASSPPEPEAFF
>TRBD2|TRBJ2-7|TRBV9|-|15
TGTGCCAGCAGCGTAGGTGGTAGCGGGAGAGAAGAGCAGTACTTC
CASSVGGSGREEQYF
>-|TRBJ2-7|TRBV14|-|13
TGTGCCAGCAGCCGGGACTTCGCCTACGAGCAGTACTTC
CASSRDFAYEQYF
>-|TRBJ2-1|TRBV11-2|-|17
TGTGCCAGCAGCTTAGCCGGCGGGGGCCCTAGGTACAATGAGCAGTTCTTC
CASSLAGGGPRYNEQFF
>TRBD1|TRBJ2-7|TRBV9|-|16
TGTGCCAGCAGCGTAGCCGTCGGACAGGGTCTACACGAGCAGTACTTC
CASSVAVGQGLHEQYF
>-|TRBJ2-3|TRBV5-5|once|11
TGTGCCAGCAGCCCGGAGAATACGCAGTATTTT
CASSPENTQYF
>-|TRBJ2-1|TRBV12-5|once|17
TGTGCTAGTGGTTTGCCGACCCGAAGGGGCCTCGGTGATGAGCAGTTCTTC
CASGLPTRRGLGDEQFF
>TRBD1|TRBJ1-2|TRBV19|-|15
TGTGCCAGTAGTATCACCGGGACAGGGGGCGATGGCTACACCTTC
CASSITGTGGDGYTF
>-|TRBJ2-7|TRBV19|-|15
TGTGCCAGTAGCCCCTCCCCTAACCCCTCCTACGAGCAGTACTTC
CASSPSPNPSYEQYF
>TRBD1|TRBJ2-5|TRBV6-5|-|14
TGTGCCAGCAGTTACCGACAGGGGGAAGAGACCCAGTACTTC
CASSYRQGEETQYF
>TRBD1|TRBJ2-7|TRBV19|-|15
TGTGCCAGTAGTATGGTGCCGACAGGGGCCGACGAGCAGTACTTC
CASSMVPTGADEQYF
>TRBD2|TRBJ2-7|TRBV27|-|17
TGTGCCAGCAGTTTAGTGGTCATAGCGGGGTCACCCTACGAGCAGTACTTC
CASSLVVIAGSPYEQYF
>-|TRBJ2-1|TRBV7-9|medium-sized|13
TGTGCCAGCACCCTACCCCTCCGGCATGAGCAGTTCTTC
CASTLPLRHEQFF
>-|TRBJ2-1|TRBV25-1|-|14
TGTGCCAGCAGTTTCGACCTCGTAGGGGGTGAGCAGTTCTTC
CASSFDLVGGEQFF
>-|TRBJ1-2|TRBV18|-|14
TGTGCCAGCTCACCAGAACCGGCTAACTATGGCTACACCTTC
CASSPEPANYGYTF
>TRBD1|TRBJ2-7|TRBV9|-|14
TGTGCCAGCAGCGTAGATCGGACAGGGGACGAGCAGTACTTC
CASSVDRTGDEQYF
>TRBD1|TRBJ2-7|TRBV19|-|15
TGTGCCAGTAGTCTAACGACAGGGGGTATCTACGAGCAGTACTTC
CASSLTTGGIYEQYF
>-|TRBJ2-2|TRBV15|-|13
TGTGCCACCAGTACCTGGGGCACCGGGGAGCTGTTTTTT
CATSTWGTGELFF
>-|TRBJ2-7|TRBV21-1|-|15
TGTGCCAGCAGCAAAGAGGCAGGGCGGTCGTACGAGCAGTACTTC
CASSKEAGRSYEQYF
>-|TRBJ2-3|TRBV7-9|-|17
TGTGCCAGCAGCTCGCCCCGTCCCAGGGGTGGCACAGATACGCAGTATTTT
CASSSPRPRGGTDTQYF
>-|TRBJ2-1|TRBV19|-|14
TGTGCCAGTAGTACCCGGACCCCATACAATGAGCAGTTCTTC
CASSTRTPYNEQFF
>-|TRBJ2-2|TRBV6-5|-|14
TGTGCCAGCAGTTACTTGTCCGTGGCCGGGGAGCTGTTTTTT
CASSYLSVAGELFF
>TRBD1|TRBJ1-2|TRBV6-5|-|13
TGTGCCAGCAGTTACGCAGGGGGCTATGGCTACACCTTC
CASSYAGGYGYTF
>-|TRBJ2-7|TRBV7-9|-|15
TGTGCCAGCAGCTTAGGCCGCTCGGAGTCCTACGAGCAGTACTTC
CASSLGRSESYEQYF
>-|TRBJ2-3|TRBV4-1|-|16
TGCGCCAGCAGCGCCGCTGGTGGGGAGAGCACAGATACGCAGTATTTT
CASSAAGGESTDTQYF